One and the same sample provided the 10 T cell receptor beta chains below, sequenced in a study of OX40 agonist ivuxolimab in advanced cancers. Sequencing used immunoSEQ multiplex PCR; TCRdb keeps in-frame clones, though not all of them. The table has fewer than 200,000 clones, 94% seen once; the top ten hold under 0.4%. The source was CD4+ or CD8+ T cells sorted from blood, collected in a trial of the OX40 agonist ivuxolimab. These receptors all come from an adult with an advanced solid tumor such as melanoma, head and neck, liver or kidney cancer.

The rearrangement links TRBV7-2 to TRBJ2-7, with TRBD1 matching over 9 bases. This CDR3 is built from 13 residues. Germline CDR1 and CDR2: SGHTA and FQGNSA. V lost 6 bases to trimming and J lost 7 bases; unmatched junction nucleotides: 7. CDR3 nucleotide sequence: TGTGCCAGCAGTTCGGACAGGGGAAGAGAGCAGTACTTC. Protein product: CASSSDRGREQYF.

The chain recombines TRBV6-5 with TRBJ2-3, with 9 bases lining up with TRBD2. Losses at the gene ends were 6 bases for V and 1 base for J; bases not matched to a gene: 2. Germline-derived CDR1 and CDR2 are MNHEY and SVGAGI. CDR3 size: 14 residues. The CDR3 loop is CASRRTSGTDTQYF. The DNA of the CDR3 is TGTGCCAGCAGAAGGACTAGCGGCACAGATACGCAGTATTTT.

The rearrangement links TRBV7-9 to TRBJ1-6; D gene ambiguous. Germline lookup yields CDR1 SEHNR and CDR2 FQNEAQ (reference sequence). V lost 8 bases to trimming and J lost 5 bases, with 19 bases between them. The CDR3 totals 16 residues. The CDR3 nucleotides are TGTGCCAGCCTACCCGGGCGCGGGGAGGATAATTCACCCCTCCACTTT. This codes for CASLPGRGEDNSPLHF. The full variable domain, with the rest looked up from reference TRBV7-9 and TRBJ1-6, is DTGVSQNPRHKITKRGQNVTFRCDPISEHNRLYWYRQTLGQGPEFLTYFQNEAQLEKSRLLSDRFSAERPKGSFSTLEIQRTEQGDSAMYLCASLPGRGEDNSPLHFGNGTRLTVT.

This rearrangement joins TRBV27 to TRBJ1-2, with D unresolved. V was clipped by 5 bases and J by 6 bases, with 16 bases between them. The CDR3 consists of 14 residues. Germline CDR1 and CDR2: MNHEY and SMNVEV (reference sequence). DNA of the CDR3: TGTGCCAGCAGTCCCTCCCCGGGGTTCCATGGCTACACCTTC. This gives the protein CASSPSPGFHGYTF.

The chain has TRBV18 and TRBJ2-5, with D maybe TRBD1 (6 bases). This CDR3 is built from 17 residues. V was cut by 3 bases and J by 4 bases, with 21 bases left in between. Germline assignment: CDR1 KGHSH and CDR2 LQKENI. The CDR3 DNA follows: TGTGCCAGCTCACCCGTTTTGAGAGGGGCCAGGGGAGAGACCCAGTACTTC. Translation gives CASSPVLRGARGETQYF.

This clone was found once. The CDR3 DNA is TGTGCCAGCCTGGGACAGGGGAACTACGAGCAGTACTTC. This codes for CASLGQGNYEQYF. The genes are TRBV6-5 and TRBJ2-7; TRBD1 aligns across 10 bases. CDR1 MNHEY and CDR2 SVGAGI come from the germline V gene. J lost 3 bases, V lost 8 bases, and 4 bases had no gene match. The CDR3 is made up of 13 amino acids.

The chain couples TRBV2 to TRBJ2-2; perhaps TRBD2 as D (6 bases). CDR3 length: 15 residues. V was pared by 6 bases and J by 13 bases, with 24 bases between. Germline V CDR1 and CDR2: SNHLY, FYNNEI. The CDR3, as DNA: TGTGCCAGCAGCGTGTCTATAATCCGGGGGATTGGGCTGTTTTTT. Translation gives CASSVSIIRGIGLFF.

This chain connects TRBV6-6 to TRBJ2-5, with 9 bases aligning to TRBD2. With V trimmed by 7 bases and J by 5 bases, 14 bases remained unmatched. The CDR3 has 16 residues. Germline V gene lookup returns CDR1 MNHNY and CDR2 SVGAGI (reference sequence). DNA for the CDR3: TGTGCCAGCACTCCCCCTCCGGCTAGCGGGGATGAGACCCAGTACTTC. Protein: CASTPPPASGDETQYF.

The CDR3 loop is CASSLDRPSNSPLHF. CDR3 in DNA: TGCGCCAGCAGCTTGGACAGACCTTCTAATTCACCCCTCCACTTT. The chain has TRBV5-1 and TRBJ1-6; D not certain. CDR3 size: 15 residues. Germline CDR1 reads SGHRS; CDR2 reads YFSETQ. The ends were cut back, 0 bases at V and 6 bases at J, with 10 bases in the middle.

The chain combines TRBV7-3 with TRBJ1-1; no clear D. This CDR3 is built from 13 residues. V lost 1 base and J lost 2, with 5 bases in between. Germline CDR1 is SGHTA and CDR2 is FQGTGA. Here the CDR3 DNA reads TGTGCCAGCAGCTTAATGGACAACACTGAAGCTTTCTTT. Protein sequence: CASSLMDNTEAFF.